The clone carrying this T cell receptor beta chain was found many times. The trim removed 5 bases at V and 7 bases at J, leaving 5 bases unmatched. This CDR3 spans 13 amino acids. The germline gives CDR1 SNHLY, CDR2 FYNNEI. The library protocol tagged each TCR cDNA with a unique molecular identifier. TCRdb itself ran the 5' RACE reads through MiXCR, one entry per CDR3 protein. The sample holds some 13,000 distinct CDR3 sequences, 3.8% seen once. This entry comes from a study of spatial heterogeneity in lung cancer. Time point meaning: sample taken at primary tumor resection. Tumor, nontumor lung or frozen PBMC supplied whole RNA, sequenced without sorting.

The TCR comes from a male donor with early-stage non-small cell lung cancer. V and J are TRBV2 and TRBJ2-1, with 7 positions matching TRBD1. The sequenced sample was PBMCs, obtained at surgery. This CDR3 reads CASSRDRSNEQFF. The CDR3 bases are TGTGCCAGCAGTCGGGACAGATCAAATGAGCAGTTCTTC. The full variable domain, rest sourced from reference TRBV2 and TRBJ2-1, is EPEVTQTPSHQVTQMGQEVILRCVPISNHLYFYWYRQILGQKVEFLVSFYNNEISEKSEIFDDQFSVERPDGSNFTLKIRSTKLEDSAMYFCASSRDRSNEQFFGPGTRLTVL.